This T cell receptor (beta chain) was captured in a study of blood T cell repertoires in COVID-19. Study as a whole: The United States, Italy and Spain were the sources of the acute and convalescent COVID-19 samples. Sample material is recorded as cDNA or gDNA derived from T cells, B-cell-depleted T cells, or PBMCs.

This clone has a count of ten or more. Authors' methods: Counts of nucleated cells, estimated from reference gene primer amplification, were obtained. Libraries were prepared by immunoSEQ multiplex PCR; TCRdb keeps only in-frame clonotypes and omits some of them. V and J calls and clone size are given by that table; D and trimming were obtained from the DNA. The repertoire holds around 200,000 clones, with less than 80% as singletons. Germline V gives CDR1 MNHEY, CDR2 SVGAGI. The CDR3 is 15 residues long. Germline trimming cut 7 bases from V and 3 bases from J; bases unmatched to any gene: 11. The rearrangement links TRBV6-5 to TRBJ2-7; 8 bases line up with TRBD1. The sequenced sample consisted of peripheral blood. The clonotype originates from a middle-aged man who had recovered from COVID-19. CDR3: CASTLRQGSNYEQYF. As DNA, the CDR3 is TGTGCCAGCACCCTACGACAGGGGTCAAACTACGAGCAGTACTTC.